Following are 28 T cell receptor beta chains from one sample sequenced in a study of regulatory T cells in long-lasting Graves disease. Time point indicated: newly diagnosed GD, antithyroid drugs for less than 3 months. RNA from PBMCs was the source of the TCR library. Building the TCR beta libraries relied on iRepertoire HTBI primers, and CDR3 regions underwent Arm-PCR. MiXCR, run by TCRdb on the multiplex PCR reads, gives a single entry per CDR3 protein. The sample has 560,000 or so distinct CDR3 sequences; around 16% are singletons. In addition, the sample was reused for a study of T cells in Graves' hyperthyroidism and ophthalmopathy.

The source material was peripheral blood mononuclear cells (PBMCs), sampled at new diagnosis, from a patient treated with antithyroid drugs. These receptors came from a young man with Graves disease.

This chain links TRBV7-3 with TRBJ2-2, with 7 bases matching TRBD2. The germline gives CDR1 SGHTA, CDR2 FQGTGA. The CDR3 spans 16 residues. Trimming cost V 5 bases and J 2 bases; bases outside gene matches: 8. The CDR3 coding sequence is TGTGCCAGCAGCCAAACGGGGGGAGGAAACACCGGGGAGCTGTTTTTT. Protein sequence: CASSQTGGGNTGELFF.

A few counts support this clonotype. The rearrangement joins TRBV9 to TRBJ2-7; tentatively, D is TRBD1 or TRBD2 (5 bases each). Trimming cost V 0 bases and J 4 bases, with 14 bases left between them. Germline V gene data show CDR1 as SGDLS and CDR2 as YYNGEE. The CDR3 loop spans 15 amino acids. This CDR3 is CASSVDGTGKYEQYF. In DNA form, the CDR3 reads TGTGCCAGCAGCGTAGATGGGACGGGGAAGTACGAGCAGTACTTC.

The genes are TRBV2 and TRBJ2-7; D is perhaps TRBD2 (5 bases). V lost 7 bases, J lost 1 base, and 20 bases lay in between. There are 16 residues in the CDR3. CDR1 is SNHLY and CDR2 is FYNNEI in the germline V gene. As DNA, the CDR3 is TGTGCCAGCAACGGTGCCGTGCGGGCCCCTTCCTACGAGCAGTACTTC. This codes for CASNGAVRAPSYEQYF.

This clonotype was counted ten times or more. The rearrangement joins TRBV9 to TRBJ1-1; 10 positions match TRBD1. In germline, CDR1 is SGDLS, CDR2 YYNGEE. The CDR3 length is 14 residues. V was clipped by 6 bases and J by 6 bases; unmatched bases: 8. This CDR3 is CASTATGGDPEAFF. CDR3 DNA: TGTGCCAGCACCGCGACAGGGGGCGACCCTGAAGCTTTCTTT.

As for this clonotype: A read error may explain this, as a much larger clone is one base away. The chain combines TRBV5-1 with TRBJ1-1, with 10 nucleotides matching TRBD1. V was pared by 4 bases and J by 6 bases, with 12 bases of the junction left unmatched. Per germline, CDR1 SGHRS and CDR2 YFSETQ. The CDR3 covers 16 residues. The CDR3 nucleotides are TGCGCCAGCAGCCGTCGGACCGGGACAGGGGAGGCTGAAGCTTTCTTT. This encodes CASSRRTGTGEAEAFF.

This clonotype was seen only a few times. J is TRBJ2-5 and V is TRBV14; D might be TRBD2 (7 bases). Trimming removed 1 base from V and 5 bases from J, with 17 bases in between. The CDR3 sequence is 16 residues long. CDR1 is SGHDN and CDR2 is FVKESK in the germline V gene. CDR3 protein: CASSQVGGRGGETQYF. CDR3 sequence (DNA): TGTGCCAGCAGCCAAGTCGGCGGGAGAGGGGGGGAGACCCAGTACTTC.

This clonotype was observed at least ten times. This chain connects TRBV12-3 or TRBV12-4 to TRBJ1-1, with no clear D. This CDR3 spans 12 amino acids. V lost 1 base to trimming and J lost 5 bases, with 5 bases between them. CDR3 in DNA: TGTGCCAGCAGTTTAGGGGAGACTGAAGCTTTCTTT. This gives the protein CASSLGETEAFF.

J is TRBJ1-3 and V is TRBV12-3 or TRBV12-4, with TRBD1 matching 7 bases. J was trimmed by 4 bases and V by 5 bases; bases with no gene match: 11. This CDR3 contains 16 residues. CDR3 amino acids: CASSRTDRVVGNTIYF. DNA for the CDR3: TGTGCCAGCAGTCGAACAGACAGGGTGGTAGGAAACACCATATATTTT.

This clonotype has a count of ten or more. The V gene is TRBV7-2, the J gene TRBJ2-4, with no clear D. V gave up 2 bases and J gave up 8 bases, with 7 bases separating them. Looked up from germline, CDR1 is SGHTA and CDR2 is FQGNSA. CDR3 size: 12 residues. CDR3 in amino acids: CASSLPRDIQYF. DNA for the CDR3: TGTGCCAGCAGCTTACCCCGGGACATTCAGTACTTC. The full variable domain, rest sourced from reference TRBV7-2 and TRBJ2-4, is GAGVSQSPSNKVTEKGKDVELRCDPISGHTALYWYRQSLGQGLEFLIYFQGNSAPDKSGLPSDRFSAERTGGSVSTLTIQRTQQEDSAVYLCASSLPRDIQYFGAGTRLSVL.

This clonotype was seen repeatedly, ten times or more. The rearrangement links TRBV28 to TRBJ2-7, with 7 positions matching TRBD2. With 2 bases clipped from V and 2 bases from J, the junction kept 6 bases outside the gene matches. The germline CDR1 and CDR2 sequences are MDHEN and SYDVKM. The CDR3 is 15 residues long. The CDR3 region has the DNA TGTGCCAGCAGTTTAGAGGCGGGAGCCCCCTACGAGCAGTACTTC. Amino acids: CASSLEAGAPYEQYF.

This clonotype was found many times. The chain recombines TRBV27 with TRBJ2-7; 9 bases agree with TRBD2. The CDR3 totals 15 residues. Germline V CDR1 and CDR2: MNHEY, SMNVEV (reference sequence). V gave up 2 bases and J gave up 11 bases; unmatched junction bases: 13. CDR3 bases: TGTGCCAGCAGTTTAGGTAGCGGGAGTCTCAACCCCGAGTACTTC. This translates into CASSLGSGSLNPEYF.

In its sample, this clonotype was seen many times. The rearrangement joins TRBV12-5 to TRBJ2-1, with 12 bases identical to TRBD2. The CDR3 is made up of 17 amino acids. Germline V gives CDR1 LGHNT, CDR2 FRNRAP. Trimming cost V 2 bases and J 8 bases; bases outside gene matches: 10. The DNA for the CDR3 is TGTGCTAGTGGTTTGTCACAGACTAGCGGGAGTATTTATGAGCAGTTCTTC. This sequence encodes CASGLSQTSGSIYEQFF.

The chain couples TRBV3-1 to TRBJ2-7; TRBD1 agrees at 7 bases. V lost 2 bases to trimming and J lost 3 bases; unmatched junction nucleotides: 4. The CDR3 loop spans 14 amino acids. CDR1 and CDR2 from the germline V gene are LGHDT and YNNKEL (reference sequence). The CDR3 sequence is CASSQYNRGYEQYF. DNA for the CDR3: TGTGCCAGCAGCCAATATAACAGGGGCTACGAGCAGTACTTC.

About this clonotype itself: One end of the junction does not line up with germline, which may come from a read error. The V call is TRBV12-3 or TRBV12-4, the J call TRBJ1-1; D not resolved. This CDR3 contains 11 residues. CDR3 residues: CDSSFSTEAFF. The CDR3 DNA reads TGTGACAGCAGTTTTAGCACTGAAGCTTTCTTT.

This clonotype appeared a few times. Relative to the germline gene, one junction end is altered; a read error may explain this. This chain's CDR3 is CASSEAQGTSGVF. Written as DNA, the CDR3 is TGTGCCAGCAGTGAAGCGCAGGGGACTAGCGGGGTCTTC. V usage is TRBV2 and J usage is TRBJ2-7; 13 bases fit TRBD2. Germline V gene lookup returns CDR1 SNHLY and CDR2 FYNNEI. The length of the CDR3 is 13 residues.

The CDR3 DNA is TGTGCCAGTAGTATAAGGACAGTCCTCAATCAGCCCCAGCATTTT. Residues: CASSIRTVLNQPQHF. The chain couples TRBV19 to TRBJ1-5, with D possibly TRBD1 on 6 matching bases. The CDR3 totals 15 residues. Per the germline V gene, CDR1 is LNHDA and CDR2 is SQIVND (reference sequence). V shed 2 bases and J shed 3 bases, with 11 bases lying between them.

This clonotype has only a few counts. The chain is built from TRBV5-6 and TRBJ2-3; D is unclear. There are 14 residues in the CDR3. V lost 1 base to trimming and J lost 4 bases, with 10 bases between them. CDR1 is SGHDT, CDR2 YYEEEE, per germline. The DNA of the CDR3 is TGTGCCAGCAGCTTGAGGAGCGCCGCAGATACGCAGTATTTT. This sequence encodes CASSLRSAADTQYF.

Ten or more counts support this clonotype. The J gene is TRBJ1-1, the V gene TRBV11-2; D is unclear. CDR3 length: 13 amino acids. With 5 bases removed from V and 1 base from J, the gap between germline ends came to 8 bases. CDR1 SGHAT and CDR2 FQNNGV come from the germline V gene. This CDR3 reads CASSDTPNTEAFF. As DNA, the CDR3 is TGTGCCAGCAGCGACACCCCGAACACTGAAGCTTTCTTT. Supplemented by reference TRBV11-2 and TRBJ1-1, the full variable domain reads EAGVAQSPRYKIIEKRQSVAFWCNPISGHATLYWYQQILGQGPKLLIQFQNNGVVDDSQLPKDRFSAERLKGVDSTLKIQPAKLEDSAVYLCASSDTPNTEAFFGQGTRLTVV.

The table lists this clonotype with a few counts. The J gene is TRBJ1-4, the V gene TRBV4-2; a possible D gene is TRBD1 (5 bases). The V end was cut by 4 bases, the J end by 7 bases, with 16 bases between. The CDR3 is made up of 15 amino acids. Germline-derived CDR1 and CDR2 are LGHNA and YNFKEQ. CDR3 in amino acids: CASSPERGLGEKLFF. CDR3 in DNA: TGTGCCAGCAGCCCCGAGCGGGGCCTGGGTGAAAAACTGTTTTTT.

This clonotype appeared a single time. The chain carries TRBV27 and TRBJ1-2; D call uncertain. V was cut by 3 bases and J by 8 bases, with 13 bases left in between. Germline lookup yields CDR1 MNHEY and CDR2 SMNVEV (reference sequence). The CDR3 spans 13 residues. CDR3 protein: CASSFRDNRGYTF. CDR3 bases: TGTGCCAGCAGTTTCCGGGATAATCGCGGCTACACCTTC.

V gene TRBV18 combines with J gene TRBJ2-1; 10 bases are shared with TRBD2. CDR1 is KGHSH and CDR2 is LQKENI in the germline V gene. The CDR3 runs 14 residues. V was pared by 9 bases and J by 8 bases, with 10 bases of the junction left unmatched. The CDR3: CASNTGTSVHEQFF. In DNA form, the CDR3 reads TGTGCCAGTAATACCGGGACTAGCGTCCATGAGCAGTTCTTC.

The sample holds many counts of this clonotype. The V call is TRBV28, the J call TRBJ1-1; weak D call: TRBD1 (6 bases). Trimming pared 5 bases from V and 5 bases from J, leaving 15 bases between. Germline lookup yields CDR1 MDHEN and CDR2 SYDVKM. The CDR3 contains 14 residues. CDR3 loop: CASSPQTGMTEAFF. As DNA, the CDR3 is TGTGCCAGCAGTCCCCAGACAGGTATGACTGAAGCTTTCTTT.

This clonotype has at least ten counts. This chain connects TRBV6-1 to TRBJ2-7, with 7 bases aligning to TRBD1. The CDR3 consists of 13 residues. V dropped 5 bases and J dropped 3; count of bases not matched to a gene: 4. CDR1 MNHNS and CDR2 SASEGT come from the germline V gene. The CDR3 region has the DNA TGTGCCAGCAGTCGACAGGGATTCTACGAGCAGTACTTC. Its protein is CASSRQGFYEQYF.

The V gene is TRBV4-1, the J gene TRBJ2-7; D unresolved. Germline CDR1 reads MGHRA; CDR2 reads YSYEKL. The V gene lost 1 base and the J gene lost 1 base, with 17 bases spanning the gap. The CDR3 runs 17 residues. The CDR3: CASSQVQVERMSYEQYF. DNA of the CDR3: TGCGCCAGCAGCCAAGTGCAGGTAGAACGGATGTCCTACGAGCAGTACTTC.

This clonotype was seen a few times. This sequence joins TRBV5-1 and TRBJ2-3; D unclear. The CDR3 totals 14 residues. The V end was cut by 4 bases, the J end by 0 bases, with 9 bases between. The germline CDR1 and CDR2 sequences are SGHRS and YFSETQ. DNA of the CDR3: TGCGCCAGCAGCAGCAGCGTTAGCACAGATACGCAGTATTTT. It yields the protein CASSSSVSTDTQYF.

This clonotype was seen a few times. This CDR3 is CASSVGTAMNTEAFF. As DNA, the CDR3 is TGTGCCAGCAGCGTCGGGACAGCTATGAACACTGAAGCTTTCTTT. The chain couples TRBV9 to TRBJ1-1, with 7 bases identical to TRBD1. Germline CDR1 is SGDLS and CDR2 is YYNGEE. V trimming: 2 bases; J trimming: 0 bases; junction bases outside the gene matches: 4. The CDR3 sequence is 15 residues long. Looking up the rest from reference TRBV9 and TRBJ1-1 gives the full variable domain: DSGVTQTPKHLITATGQRVTLRCSPRSGDLSVYWYQQSLDQGLQFLIQYYNGEERAKGNILERFSAQQFPDLHSELNLSSLELGDSALYFCASSVGTAMNTEAFFGQGTRLTVV.

The chain employs TRBV3-1 and TRBJ1-1, with 7 bases lining up with TRBD1. The CDR3 length is 15 residues. After removal of 3 bases from V and 4 bases from J, the junction contained 8 bases not matched to a gene. CDR1 LGHDT and CDR2 YNNKEL come from the germline V gene (reference sequence). This CDR3 is CASSHEGRGLTEAFF. In DNA form, the CDR3 reads TGTGCCAGCAGCCACGAGGGGAGGGGGCTCACTGAAGCTTTCTTT.

V and J are TRBV7-8 and TRBJ1-3; D not resolved. The V gene lost 7 bases and the J gene lost 2 bases, with 9 bases spanning the gap. This CDR3 has 13 amino acids. Germline V gene sequence: CDR1 SGHVS, CDR2 FQNEAQ. The CDR3 loop is CASTRETGNTIYF. In DNA, the CDR3 is TGTGCCAGCACAAGGGAGACTGGAAACACCATATATTTT.